The T cell receptor beta chain under discussion was sequenced for a study of T cell responses to AZD1222 COVID-19 vaccine. General study results and limits: Spike-specific TCR breadth and depth both grew after two AZD1222 doses. Clonal diversity may have been underestimated, and the donors were mostly white British, with more females than males. Every sample of the repertoires postdated the peak T cell response. CD4 TCRs covered the whole spike, strongest at regions 160-218 and 743-854.

Here immunoSEQ multiplex PCR was the method, and the copy in TCRdb shows in-frame clones only, minus some. The sample consists of approximately 120,000 clones, roughly nine tenths of them appearing once. As concerns this clone: Its antigen is unidentified.

The CDR3 has 13 residues. With 5 bases removed from V and 6 bases from J, the gap between germline ends came to 10 bases. Germline CDR1 and CDR2: KGHSH and LQKENI. V is TRBV18 and J is TRBJ1-4; D is ambiguous. The source material was peripheral blood, sampled on day 0 of AZD1222 vaccination. This receptor was obtained from an adult in good health. In DNA, the CDR3 is TGTGCCAGCTCAACCTACGGGGATGAAAAACTGTTTTTT. Translated: CASSTYGDEKLFF. Using reference TRBV18 and TRBJ1-4 for the parts outside the CDR3, the full variable domain is NAGVMQNPRHLVRRRGQEARLRCSPMKGHSHVYWYRQLPEEGLKFMVYLQKENIIDESGMPKERFSAEFPKEGPSILRIQQVVRGDSAAYFCASSTYGDEKLFFGSGTQLSVL.